This TCR beta chain was sequenced in a study of blood T cell repertoires in COVID-19. Study-wide context: COVID-19 samples from acute and convalescent phases originated in the United States, Italy and Spain. Sample material is recorded as cDNA or gDNA derived from T cells, B-cell-depleted T cells, or PBMCs.

Original handling: Estimation of nucleated cell counts was performed using reference gene primer amplification. Here immunoSEQ multiplex PCR was the method, and the copy in TCRdb shows in-frame clones only, minus some. V and J calls and clone size are given by that table; D and trimming were obtained from the DNA. The profile shows some 76,000 clones, about 90% of them singletons. V gave up 3 bases and J gave up 4 bases, with 10 bases separating them. The CDR3 has 14 amino acids. Germline CDR1 is MRHNA and CDR2 is SNTAGT. This sequence originates from a human donor in a cohort sampled during active COVID-19. The chain links TRBV6-4 to TRBJ2-1; D is uncertain. Sequencing was performed on peripheral blood. The CDR3 coding sequence is TGTGCCAGCAGTGAAGAGGATGGGTACAATGAGCAGTTCTTC. Translating it yields CASSEEDGYNEQFF.